The 10 T cell receptor beta chains below come from one sample, sequenced in a study of response to subunit inactivated influenza vaccine. TCRdb used MiXCR to reprocess the RT-PCR reads, holding one entry per CDR3 protein. This table holds about 650,000 distinct CDR3 sequences, roughly 14% found once. This material consisted of PBMCs from blood, taken 11 to 12 days after vaccination. The receptors originated from a man aged 45 to 65 who received an inactivated influenza vaccine.

This clonotype was found a few times. The CDR3: CASSITSYQETQYF. CDR3 DNA sequence: TGTGCCAGTAGTATAACGTCGTACCAAGAGACCCAGTACTTC. This chain links TRBV19 with TRBJ2-5; unclear D gene. The CDR3 has 14 amino acids. The germline gives CDR1 LNHDA, CDR2 SQIVND (reference sequence). V was shortened by 2 bases and J by 0 bases, with 7 bases between the two germline ends.

This clonotype has more than one count but fewer than ten. The rearrangement joins TRBV21-1 to TRBJ2-2; TRBD2, the D gene given by the table, was not confirmed from the DNA. TRBV21-1 is a recognized pseudogene. This CDR3 spans 16 amino acids. The CDR3 DNA sequence: TGTGCCAGCAGACTTAGCGGGAGAAGTGACACCGGGGAGCTGTTTTTT. Protein: CASRLSGRSDTGELFF.

This chain uses TRBV7-8 with TRBJ2-1, with TRBD1 as a possible D gene (5 bases). The V end lost 0 bases, the J end lost 7 bases, and 13 bases lay between the germline ends. Germline-derived CDR1 and CDR2 are SGHVS and FQNEAQ. There are 15 residues in the CDR3. The CDR3 loop reads CASSLALGRVNEQFF. CDR3 bases: TGTGCCAGCAGCTTAGCGCTGGGCAGGGTAAATGAGCAGTTCTTC.

The CDR3 DNA is TGTGCCAGCAGTTTCACAGGGTTGGGTGGCGAGCAGTACTTC. This gives the protein CASSFTGLGGEQYF. The V and J genes are TRBV6-5 and TRBJ2-7; D may be TRBD1 (6 bases). The germline V gene encodes CDR1 MNHEY and CDR2 SVGAGI. V gave up 4 bases and J gave up 6 bases, with 16 bases separating them. The CDR3 consists of 14 residues.

This clonotype turned up a few times. The rearrangement uses TRBV6-1 and TRBJ1-2; D might be TRBD1 (5 bases). V was clipped by 1 base and J by 8 bases, with 20 bases between them. Germline V gives CDR1 MNHNS, CDR2 SASEGT. The CDR3 has 16 amino acids. CDR3 amino acids: CASSEESGPGRRGYTF. The DNA for the CDR3 is TGTGCCAGCAGTGAAGAGAGTGGGCCGGGGCGGAGAGGCTACACCTTC.

This chain uses TRBV28 with TRBJ2-3; 10 bases are shared with TRBD2. Germline V CDR1 and CDR2: MDHEN, SYDVKM. The CDR3 is made up of 17 amino acids. The trim removed 4 bases at V and 2 bases at J, leaving 9 bases unmatched. The CDR3 DNA reads TGTGCCAGCAGTTCGCCTACGACTAGCGGGTCCACAGATACGCAGTATTTT. Translated, it gives CASSSPTTSGSTDTQYF.

V and J are TRBV7-8 and TRBJ1-6; D is undetermined. Germline assignment: CDR1 SGHVS and CDR2 FQNEAQ. This CDR3 has 15 amino acids. Trimming removed 1 base from V and 7 bases from J, with 11 bases in between. The CDR3 loop reads CASSLGRSRNSPLHF. The CDR3 bases are TGTGCCAGCAGCTTAGGGAGATCTAGGAATTCACCCCTCCACTTT. The whole variable domain, filled in from reference TRBV7-8 and TRBJ1-6, reads GAGVSQSPRYKVAKRGQDVALRCDPISGHVSLFWYQQALGQGPEFLTYFQNEAQLDKSGLPSDRFFAERPEGSVSTLKIQRTQQEDSAVYLCASSLGRSRNSPLHFGNGTRLTVT.

The V and J genes are TRBV6-1 and TRBJ1-4; weak D call: TRBD1 (5 bases). Per germline, CDR1 MNHNS and CDR2 SASEGT. The CDR3 is 14 amino acids. Trimming removed 5 bases at V and 7 bases at J, with 14 bases between. The CDR3 DNA reads TGTGCCAGCAGTAAACCGGGACTGCCTGAAAAACTGTTTTTT. Amino acids: CASSKPGLPEKLFF.

This chain links TRBV28 with TRBJ2-2; D is perhaps TRBD2 (5 bases). The CDR3 has 14 amino acids. V dropped 3 bases and J dropped 8 bases, with 13 bases sitting between them. CDR1 and CDR2 from the germline V gene are MDHEN and SYDVKM. This chain's CDR3 is CASSLRALDGELFF. In DNA form, the CDR3 reads TGTGCCAGCAGTTTGAGGGCCCTGGATGGGGAGCTGTTTTTT.

This clonotype was observed a handful of times. This chain links TRBV27 with TRBJ2-1; the D is unclear. The V end was cut by 3 bases, the J end by 11 bases, with 11 bases between. The CDR3 has 12 amino acids. Germline-derived CDR1 and CDR2 are MNHEY and SMNVEV (reference sequence). The CDR3 reads CASSFPTAKQFF. The DNA of the CDR3 is TGTGCCAGCAGTTTCCCTACTGCGAAGCAGTTCTTC.